Shown below are 19 T cell receptor beta chains from a single sample sequenced in a study of T cell responses to AZD1222 COVID-19 vaccine (dated by TCRdb to the early 2020s). The time point label here, explained by the study, means: about 28 days (+/-7) after the second vaccine dose. The library was generated by the immunoSEQ multiplex PCR assay. TCRdb holds this immuneACCESS table with in-frame rearrangements only. Some clones are missing; in checked studies, unresolved V genes explain under half, and the rest has no known cause. The sample contains about 140,000 clones, 88% of them found a single time. The ten largest clones take up approximately 3% of the sample. Sequences were derived from peripheral blood, sampled 28 days after the second AZD1222 dose. The receptor source for this set is an adult who received the AZD1222 COVID-19 vaccine.

CDR3 sequence (DNA): TGTGCCTGGAGTGGGGTCGGCGGGGAGCTGTTTTTT. Its protein product is CAWSGVGGELFF. The chain carries TRBV30 and TRBJ2-2; D not certain. From germline, CDR1 is GTSNPN and CDR2 SVGIG (reference sequence). V shed 1 base and J shed 7 bases, with 7 bases lying between them. The CDR3 extends over 12 amino acids.

The chain joins TRBV12-5 to TRBJ2-2, with a possible D match to TRBD2 (6 bases). In germline, CDR1 is LGHNT, CDR2 FRNRAP. The V and J ends lost 5 bases and 5 bases respectively, with 12 bases between them. This CDR3 is 14 amino acids long. For the CDR3, the DNA is TGTGCTAGTGGTCCCGGCGGAGGGACCGGGGAGCTGTTTTTT. This translates into CASGPGGGTGELFF. The full variable domain, rest sourced from reference TRBV12-5 and TRBJ2-2, is DARVTQTPRHKVTEMGQEVTMRCQPILGHNTVFWYRQTMMQGLELLAYFRNRAPLDDSGMPKDRFSAEMPDATLATLKIQPSEPRDSAVYFCASGPGGGTGELFFGEGSRLTVL.

CDR3: CASSQATGTGTYEQYF. CDR3 sequence (DNA): TGCGCCAGCAGCCAAGCAACCGGGACAGGCACCTACGAGCAGTACTTC. The V call is TRBV4-1, the J call TRBJ2-7, with 8 bases fitting TRBD1. Losses at the gene ends were 1 base for V and 2 bases for J; bases not matched to a gene: 7. The CDR3 length is 16 residues. CDR1 MGHRA and CDR2 YSYEKL come from the germline V gene.

This clone was found once. The chain uses TRBV19 and TRBJ2-4; the D is unclear. The germline CDR1 and CDR2 sequences are LNHDA and SQIVND (reference sequence). With 9 bases removed from V and 2 bases from J, the gap between germline ends came to 14 bases. The CDR3 is 14 residues long. The CDR3 DNA reads as TGTGCCAGCTCGCTTCAACGTTCCAAAAACATTCAGTACTTC. Translated, it gives CASSLQRSKNIQYF.

This clone was picked up one time. V usage is TRBV11-1 and J usage is TRBJ1-3; no clear D gene. Germline loops: CDR1 SGHAT, CDR2 FQDESV (reference sequence). V was shortened by 0 bases and J by 3 bases, with 6 bases between the two germline ends. The CDR3 spans 14 residues. The CDR3 region has the DNA TGTGCCAGCAGCTTAGCCGGGGATGGAAACACCATATATTTT. This encodes CASSLAGDGNTIYF.

The chain uses TRBV6-5 and TRBJ1-3; D unresolved. The CDR3 covers 16 residues. CDR1 and CDR2 from the germline V gene are MNHEY and SVGAGI. Trimming took off 0 bases at V and 4 bases at J, with 13 bases between the two ends. The CDR3 DNA reads as TGTGCCAGCAGTTACTCGTCTGTCACAGTCGGAAACACCATATATTTT. Translation gives CASSYSSVTVGNTIYF.

The chain couples TRBV19 to TRBJ1-1, with D tentatively TRBD1 (5 bases). This CDR3 spans 18 amino acids. Germline lookup yields CDR1 LNHDA and CDR2 SQIVND (reference sequence). V was pared by 3 bases and J by 3 bases, with 23 bases between. The CDR3 nucleotides are TGTGCCAGTAGTATTGGGTTTATAAGGGACTCAAGCTACACTGAAGCTTTCTTT. This sequence encodes CASSIGFIRDSSYTEAFF.

The V gene is TRBV9, the J gene TRBJ2-3, with TRBD2 identical over 9 bases. The CDR3 contains 16 residues. V trimming: 0 bases; J trimming: 2 bases; junction bases outside the gene matches: 4. The V gene's germline CDR1 is SGDLS and CDR2 YYNGEE. The CDR3 DNA is TGTGCCAGCAGCGTAGGAGTAGCGGGGGCCACAGATACGCAGTATTTT. Translated: CASSVGVAGATDTQYF.

The rearrangement links TRBV28 to TRBJ1-5, with D perhaps TRBD1 (6 bases). This CDR3 has 14 residues. Germline CDR1 is MDHEN and CDR2 is SYDVKM. V was trimmed by 1 base and J by 6 bases, leaving 10 bases between them. CDR3 bases: TGTGCCAGCAGTTTATCGGGGGGCGTTCAGCCCCAGCATTTT. It codes for CASSLSGGVQPQHF. Together with reference TRBV28 and TRBJ1-5, the CDR3 gives the full variable domain: DVKVTQSSRYLVKRTGEKVFLECVQDMDHENMFWYRQDPGLGLRLIYFSYDVKMKEKGDIPEGYSVSREKKERFSLILESASTNQTSMYLCASSLSGGVQPQHFGDGTRLSIL.

This clone was observed once. The chain couples TRBV3-1 (or the pseudogene TRBV3-2) to TRBJ2-1; D unresolved. The CDR3 runs 14 residues. CDR1 is LGHDT, CDR2 YNNKEL, per germline (reference sequence). Trimming cost V 2 bases and J 6 bases, with 11 bases left between them. The CDR3 here is CASSQRTARNEQFF. In nucleotides, the CDR3 is TGTGCCAGCAGCCAAAGGACGGCCCGCAATGAGCAGTTCTTC.

There are many counts of this clone. The gene calls are TRBV19 and TRBJ2-1; the match to TRBD2 covers 8 bases. The CDR3 runs to 15 residues. The ends lost 4 bases at V and 2 bases at J; junction bases unmatched: 4. Germline V lookup: CDR1 LNHDA, CDR2 SQIVND (reference sequence). CDR3 amino acids: CASSRTSGTYNEQFF. DNA for the CDR3: TGTGCCAGTAGTAGAACTAGCGGTACCTACAATGAGCAGTTCTTC.

This sequence joins TRBV7-9 and TRBJ2-7; 7 bases line up with TRBD1. This CDR3 is built from 14 residues. V dropped 5 bases and J dropped 3; count of bases not matched to a gene: 7. CDR1 is SEHNR and CDR2 is FQNEAQ in the germline V gene (reference sequence). The CDR3 reads CASSIQGVVYEQYF. CDR3 nucleotides: TGTGCCAGCAGCATCCAGGGGGTAGTCTACGAGCAGTACTTC.

V usage is TRBV19 and J usage is TRBJ1-5; D is possibly TRBD1 (6 bases). The CDR3 has 16 residues. V was cut by 6 bases and J by 5 bases, with 20 bases left in between. The germline CDR1 and CDR2 sequences are LNHDA and SQIVND (reference sequence). The CDR3 region is CASSAVYGGPYQPQHF. The CDR3 DNA reads as TGTGCCAGTAGCGCCGTCTACGGGGGGCCCTATCAGCCCCAGCATTTT.

The J gene is TRBJ1-1, the V gene TRBV2, with D unclear. The V and J ends lost 3 bases and 0 bases respectively, with 11 bases between them. This CDR3 is 15 amino acids long. Germline V lookup: CDR1 SNHLY, CDR2 FYNNEI. CDR3 region: CASSDLGQMNTEAFF. In DNA form, the CDR3 reads TGTGCCAGCAGTGATTTAGGGCAGATGAACACTGAAGCTTTCTTT.

The V call is TRBV5-4, the J call TRBJ2-2; 9 nucleotides match TRBD1. From germline, CDR1 is SGHNT and CDR2 YYREEE (reference sequence). The V gene end was trimmed by 3 bases and the J gene end by 5 bases; junction bases not matched to a gene: 5. The CDR3 runs to 15 residues. As DNA, the CDR3 is TGTGCCAGCAGCTCGGACAGGGGAGTAACCGGGGAGCTGTTTTTT. It yields the protein CASSSDRGVTGELFF.

The chain joins TRBV6-2 or TRBV6-3 to TRBJ1-4, with D unclear. Germline-derived CDR1 and CDR2 are MNHEY and SVGEGT. V shed 4 bases and J shed 6 bases, with 6 bases lying between them. The CDR3 extends over 12 amino acids. The CDR3 here is CASSFPDEKLFF. CDR3 DNA: TGTGCCAGCAGTTTTCCGGATGAAAAACTGTTTTTT.

The chain combines TRBV4-2 with TRBJ2-2; D is unresolved. The CDR3 has 14 residues. V lost 3 bases, J lost 4 bases, and 9 bases lay in between. Germline assignment: CDR1 LGHNA and CDR2 YNFKEQ. CDR3 loop: CASSHNSGTGELFF. As DNA, the CDR3 is TGTGCCAGCAGCCACAACAGTGGCACCGGGGAGCTGTTTTTT.

This clone was seen only a few times. The chain is built from TRBV14 and TRBJ1-1; D is ambiguous. V lost 7 bases and J lost 1, with 10 bases in between. CDR3 length: 13 residues. CDR1 is SGHDN and CDR2 is FVKESK in the germline V gene. The CDR3 loop is CASNEHSNTEAFF. CDR3 coding DNA: TGTGCCAGCAACGAACACTCGAACACTGAAGCTTTCTTT.

The table lists this clone with a few counts. The V call is TRBV28, the J call TRBJ2-2; 10 nucleotides agree with TRBD2. Germline loops: CDR1 MDHEN, CDR2 SYDVKM. With V trimmed by 8 bases and J by 0 bases, 6 bases remained unmatched. This CDR3 contains 16 residues. This CDR3 is CASVSSGRANTGELFF. The CDR3 coding sequence is TGTGCCAGCGTTTCAAGCGGGAGGGCGAACACCGGGGAGCTGTTTTTT.